These 5 T cell receptor beta chains were sequenced from one sample in a study of T-cell memory formation after mild COVID-19. TCRdb reanalysed the 5' RACE reads using MiXCR and keeps one entry per CDR3 protein. This sample has 350,000 to 500,000 distinct CDR3 sequences, with over 15% found just once. Sequences were obtained from PBMCs or a T cell subset sorted from them (not recorded which). These receptors all come from a man between 18 and 35 years old who had mild COVID-19 (a few samples of this study predate the infection). Cell type and time point are not known.

This clonotype was counted at least ten times. This chain links TRBV7-3 with TRBJ2-1; D is uncertain. The CDR3 has 15 residues. Trimming removed 2 bases at V and 0 bases at J, with 8 bases between. Germline V gene lookup returns CDR1 SGHTA and CDR2 FQGTGA. CDR3 loop: CASSLGLSSYNEQFF. The CDR3 DNA reads as TGTGCCAGCAGCTTAGGGCTTAGCTCCTACAATGAGCAGTTCTTC.

A few counts support this clonotype. The rearrangement joins TRBV5-1 to TRBJ1-4; unclear D gene. The CDR3 contains 17 residues. Germline CDR1 and CDR2: SGHRS and YFSETQ. Trimming removed 2 bases at V and 1 base at J, with 15 bases between. The DNA of the CDR3 is TGCGCCAGCAGCTTAGGCGTATCGTGGGGAACTAATGAAAAACTGTTTTTT. This encodes CASSLGVSWGTNEKLFF.

This clonotype was seen more than once but under ten times. The gene calls are TRBV5-1 and TRBJ2-7, with TRBD1 identical over 7 bases. J was trimmed by 6 bases and V by 1 base; bases with no gene match: 10. The CDR3 extends over 15 amino acids. Germline V gene lookup returns CDR1 SGHRS and CDR2 YFSETQ. CDR3 sequence reads: CASSLTQGERSEQYF. DNA for the CDR3: TGCGCCAGCAGCTTGACGCAGGGGGAACGGAGCGAGCAGTACTTC.

The genes are TRBV2 and TRBJ1-5; no clear D gene. Germline V gives CDR1 SNHLY, CDR2 FYNNEI. The CDR3 spans 15 residues. Trimming left V 5 bases short and J 3 bases short, with 14 bases between. The CDR3 here is CASSTTGLDNQPQHF. In nucleotides, the CDR3 is TGTGCCAGCAGTACAACCGGACTGGACAATCAGCCCCAGCATTTT.

This clonotype occurred a few times. This chain links TRBV6-6 with TRBJ1-5, with TRBD1 identical over 9 bases. V gave up 6 bases and J gave up 1 base; unmatched junction bases: 7. Germline CDR1 and CDR2: MNHNY and SVGAGI (reference sequence). This CDR3 contains 16 residues. This chain's CDR3 is CASSRDREGSNQPQHF. The CDR3 coding sequence is TGTGCCAGCAGCAGGGACAGGGAGGGGAGCAATCAGCCCCAGCATTTT.